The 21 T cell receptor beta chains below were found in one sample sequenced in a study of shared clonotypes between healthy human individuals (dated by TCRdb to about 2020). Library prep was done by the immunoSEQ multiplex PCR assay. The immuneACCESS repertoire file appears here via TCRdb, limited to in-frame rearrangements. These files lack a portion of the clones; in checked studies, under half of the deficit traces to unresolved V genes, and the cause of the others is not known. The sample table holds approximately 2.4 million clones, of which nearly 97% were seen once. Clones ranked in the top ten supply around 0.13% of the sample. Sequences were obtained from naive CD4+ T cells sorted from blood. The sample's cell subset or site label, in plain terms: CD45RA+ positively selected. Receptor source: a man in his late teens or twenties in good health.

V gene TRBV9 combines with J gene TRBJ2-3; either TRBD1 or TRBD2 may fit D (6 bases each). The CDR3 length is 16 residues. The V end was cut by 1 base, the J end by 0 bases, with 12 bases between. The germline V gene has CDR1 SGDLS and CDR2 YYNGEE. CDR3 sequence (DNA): TGTGCCAGCAGCGTAACGGGGGCCGCTAGCACAGATACGCAGTATTTT. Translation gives CASSVTGAASTDTQYF.

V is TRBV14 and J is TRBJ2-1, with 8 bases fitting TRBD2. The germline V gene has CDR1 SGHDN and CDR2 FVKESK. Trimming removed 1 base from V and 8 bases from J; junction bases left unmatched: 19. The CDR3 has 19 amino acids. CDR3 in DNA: TGTGCCAGCAGCCAAGTCGAGAAGGGTAGCGGGATACTCTTCGATGAGCAGTTCTTC. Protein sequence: CASSQVEKGSGILFDEQFF.

The CDR3 DNA reads as TGTGCCAGCAGCCAAATTGACTGGCATAGCACAGATACGCAGTATTTT. It codes for CASSQIDWHSTDTQYF. The chain carries TRBV7-2 and TRBJ2-3; D not resolved. Germline V gene data show CDR1 as SGHTA and CDR2 as FQGNSA. This CDR3 has 16 residues. V lost 5 bases, J lost 0 bases, and 15 bases lay in between. The full variable domain, completed using reference TRBV7-2 and TRBJ2-3, is GAGVSQSPSNKVTEKGKDVELRCDPISGHTALYWYRQSLGQGLEFLIYFQGNSAPDKSGLPSDRFSAERTGGSVSTLTIQRTQQEDSAVYLCASSQIDWHSTDTQYFGPGTRLTVL.

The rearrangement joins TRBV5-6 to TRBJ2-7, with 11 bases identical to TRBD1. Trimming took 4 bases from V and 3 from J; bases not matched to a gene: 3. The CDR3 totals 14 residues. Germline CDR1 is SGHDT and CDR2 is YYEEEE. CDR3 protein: CASSGDRGGYEQYF. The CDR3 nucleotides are TGTGCCAGCAGCGGGGACAGGGGGGGCTACGAGCAGTACTTC.

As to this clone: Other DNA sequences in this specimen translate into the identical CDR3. The CDR3 loop reads CASSRDRGNTGELFF. CDR3 nucleotide sequence: TGCGCCAGCAGCCGGGACAGGGGGAACACCGGGGAGCTGTTTTTT. This chain uses TRBV5-1 with TRBJ2-2; 10 positions match TRBD1. The CDR3 length is 15 residues. The ends lost 4 bases at V and 1 base at J; junction bases unmatched: 1. CDR1 is SGHRS and CDR2 is YFSETQ in the germline V gene.

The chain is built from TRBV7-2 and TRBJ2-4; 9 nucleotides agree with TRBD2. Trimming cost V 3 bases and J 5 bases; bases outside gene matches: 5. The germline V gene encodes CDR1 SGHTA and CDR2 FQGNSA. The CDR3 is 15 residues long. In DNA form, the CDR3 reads TGTGCCAGCAGCTTTACTAGCGGGTGGGAAAACATTCAGTACTTC. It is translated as CASSFTSGWENIQYF.

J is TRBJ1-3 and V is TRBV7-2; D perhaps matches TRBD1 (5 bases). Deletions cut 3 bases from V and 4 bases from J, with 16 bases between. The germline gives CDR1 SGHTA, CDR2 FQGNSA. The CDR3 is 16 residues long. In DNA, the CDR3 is TGTGCCAGCAGCTTCGAGGGCAGGGCCCCAGGAAACACCATATATTTT. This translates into CASSFEGRAPGNTIYF. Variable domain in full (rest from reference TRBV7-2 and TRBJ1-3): GAGVSQSPSNKVTEKGKDVELRCDPISGHTALYWYRQSLGQGLEFLIYFQGNSAPDKSGLPSDRFSAERTGGSVSTLTIQRTQQEDSAVYLCASSFEGRAPGNTIYFGEGSWLTVV.

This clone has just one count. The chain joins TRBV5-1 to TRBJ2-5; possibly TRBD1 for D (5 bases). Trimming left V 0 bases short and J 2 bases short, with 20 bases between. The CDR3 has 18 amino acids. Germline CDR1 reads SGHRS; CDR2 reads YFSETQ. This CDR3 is CASSLGAVGQGGQETQYF. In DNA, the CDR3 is TGCGCCAGCAGCTTGGGGGCTGTAGGGCAGGGCGGACAAGAGACCCAGTACTTC. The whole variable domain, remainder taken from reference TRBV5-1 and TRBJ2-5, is KAGVTQTPRYLIKTRGQQVTLSCSPISGHRSVSWYQQTPGQGLQFLFEYFSETQRNKGNFPGRFSGRQFSNSRSEMNVSTLELGDSALYLCASSLGAVGQGGQETQYFGPGTRLLVL.

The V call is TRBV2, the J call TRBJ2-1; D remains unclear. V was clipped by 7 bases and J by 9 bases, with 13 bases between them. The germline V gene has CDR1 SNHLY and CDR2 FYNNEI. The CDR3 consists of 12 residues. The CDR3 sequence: CASNPMVGEQFF. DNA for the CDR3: TGTGCCAGCAACCCCATGGTCGGTGAGCAGTTCTTC.

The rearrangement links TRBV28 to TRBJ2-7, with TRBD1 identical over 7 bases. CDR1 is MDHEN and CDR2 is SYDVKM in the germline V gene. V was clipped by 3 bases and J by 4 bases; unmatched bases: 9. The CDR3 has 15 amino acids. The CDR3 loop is CASSFPWAGGYEQYF. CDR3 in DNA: TGTGCCAGCAGTTTCCCCTGGGCAGGGGGATACGAGCAGTACTTC.

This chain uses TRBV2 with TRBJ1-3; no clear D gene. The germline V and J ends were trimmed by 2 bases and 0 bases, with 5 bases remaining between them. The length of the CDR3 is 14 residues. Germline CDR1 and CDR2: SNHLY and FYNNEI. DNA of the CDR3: TGTGCCAGCAGTGAACCCGGCTCTGGAAACACCATATATTTT. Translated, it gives CASSEPGSGNTIYF.

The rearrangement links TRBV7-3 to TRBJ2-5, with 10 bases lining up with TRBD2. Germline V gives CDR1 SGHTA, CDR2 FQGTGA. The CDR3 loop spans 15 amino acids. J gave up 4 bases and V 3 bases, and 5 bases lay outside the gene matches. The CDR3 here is CASSFSGGSGETQYF. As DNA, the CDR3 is TGTGCCAGCAGCTTTAGCGGGGGGTCGGGAGAGACCCAGTACTTC.

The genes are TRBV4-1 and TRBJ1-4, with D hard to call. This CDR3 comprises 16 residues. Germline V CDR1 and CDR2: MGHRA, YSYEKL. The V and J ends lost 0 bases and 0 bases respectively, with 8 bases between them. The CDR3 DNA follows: TGCGCCAGCAGCCAAGATAGAAGGGCAACTAATGAAAAACTGTTTTTT. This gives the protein CASSQDRRATNEKLFF.

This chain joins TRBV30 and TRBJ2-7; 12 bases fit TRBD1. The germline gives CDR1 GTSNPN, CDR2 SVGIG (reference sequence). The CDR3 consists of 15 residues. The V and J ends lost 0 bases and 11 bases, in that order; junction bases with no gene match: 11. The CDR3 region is CAWSVLGQGAWGKYF. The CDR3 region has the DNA TGTGCCTGGAGTGTACTGGGACAGGGGGCTTGGGGGAAGTACTTC. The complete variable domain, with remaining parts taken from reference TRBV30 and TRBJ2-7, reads SQTIHQWPATLVQPVGSPLSLECTVEGTSNPNLYWYRQAAGRGLQLLFYSVGIGQISSEVPQNLSASRPQDRQFILSSKKLLLSDSGFYLCAWSVLGQGAWGKYFGPGTRLTVT.

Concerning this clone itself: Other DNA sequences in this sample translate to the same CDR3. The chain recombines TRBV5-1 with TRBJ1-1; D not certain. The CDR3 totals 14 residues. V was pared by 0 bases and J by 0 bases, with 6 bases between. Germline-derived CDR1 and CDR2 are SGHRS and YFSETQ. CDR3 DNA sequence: TGCGCCAGCAGCTTGGCCGTATTGAACACTGAAGCTTTCTTT. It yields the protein CASSLAVLNTEAFF.

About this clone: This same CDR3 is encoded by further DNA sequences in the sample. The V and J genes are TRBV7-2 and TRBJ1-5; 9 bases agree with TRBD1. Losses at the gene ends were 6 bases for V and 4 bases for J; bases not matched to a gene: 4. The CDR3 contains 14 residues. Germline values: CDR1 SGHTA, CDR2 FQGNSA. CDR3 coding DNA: TGTGCCAGCAGTCCAGGACAGGGGAATCAGCCCCAGCATTTT. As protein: CASSPGQGNQPQHF.

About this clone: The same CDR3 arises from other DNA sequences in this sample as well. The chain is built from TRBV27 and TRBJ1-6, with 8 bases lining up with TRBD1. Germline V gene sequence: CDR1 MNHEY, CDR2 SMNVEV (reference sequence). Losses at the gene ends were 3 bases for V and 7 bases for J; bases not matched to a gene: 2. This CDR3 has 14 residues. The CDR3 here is CASSLDRANSPLHF. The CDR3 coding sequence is TGTGCCAGCAGTTTGGACAGGGCAAATTCACCCCTCCACTTT.

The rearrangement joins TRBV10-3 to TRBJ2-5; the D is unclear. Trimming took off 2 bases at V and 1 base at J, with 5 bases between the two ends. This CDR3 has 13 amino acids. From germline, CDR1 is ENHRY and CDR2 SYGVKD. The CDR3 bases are TGTGCCATCAGTGAGCGGAGCCAAGAGACCCAGTACTTC. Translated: CAISERSQETQYF.

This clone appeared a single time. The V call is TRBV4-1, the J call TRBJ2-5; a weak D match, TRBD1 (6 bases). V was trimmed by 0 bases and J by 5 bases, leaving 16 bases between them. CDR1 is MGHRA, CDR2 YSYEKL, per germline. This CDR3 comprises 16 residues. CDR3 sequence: CASSQDYSLRGETQYF. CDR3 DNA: TGCGCCAGCAGCCAAGACTATTCCCTTAGGGGGGAGACCCAGTACTTC.

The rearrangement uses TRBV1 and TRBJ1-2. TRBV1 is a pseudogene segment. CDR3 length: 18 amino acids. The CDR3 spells CTSSQFVEDPMDNYGYTF. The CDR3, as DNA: TGCACCAGCAGCCAATTCGTGGAAGACCCGATGGATAACTATGGCTACACCTTC.

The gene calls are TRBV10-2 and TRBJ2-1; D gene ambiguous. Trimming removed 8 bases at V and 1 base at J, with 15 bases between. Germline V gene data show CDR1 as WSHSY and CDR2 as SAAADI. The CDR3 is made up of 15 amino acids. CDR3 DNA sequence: TGCGCCAGCCTCAATCCCCCCGTGTCCTACAATGAGCAGTTCTTC. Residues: CASLNPPVSYNEQFF.